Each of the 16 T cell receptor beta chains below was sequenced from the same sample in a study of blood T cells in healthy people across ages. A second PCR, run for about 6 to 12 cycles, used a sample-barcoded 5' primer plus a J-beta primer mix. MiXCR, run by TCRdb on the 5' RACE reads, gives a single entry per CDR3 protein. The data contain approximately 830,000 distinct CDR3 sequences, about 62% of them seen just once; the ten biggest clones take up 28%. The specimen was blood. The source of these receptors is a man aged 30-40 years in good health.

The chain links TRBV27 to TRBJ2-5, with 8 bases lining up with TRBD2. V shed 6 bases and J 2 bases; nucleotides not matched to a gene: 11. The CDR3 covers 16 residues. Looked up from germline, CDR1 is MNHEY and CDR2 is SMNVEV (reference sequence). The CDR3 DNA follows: TGTGCCAGCAGAATAATAGGGACTAGGTTTCAAGAGACCCAGTACTTC. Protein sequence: CASRIIGTRFQETQYF.

The CDR3 loop is CSAFRLAGGPRTDTQYF. As DNA, the CDR3 is TGCAGTGCTTTCCGACTAGCGGGGGGGCCTCGCACAGATACGCAGTATTTT. The V gene is TRBV20-1, the J gene TRBJ2-3; 14 bases align to TRBD2. With 5 bases clipped from V and 1 base from J, the junction kept 8 bases outside the gene matches. Per the germline V gene, CDR1 is DFQATT and CDR2 is SNEGSKA (reference sequence). The length of the CDR3 is 17 residues.

CDR3 protein: CANRGLARNTYEQYF. DNA of the CDR3: TGTGCCAACCGAGGACTCGCCAGGAATACCTACGAGCAGTACTTC. The gene calls are TRBV6-5 and TRBJ2-7; the D gene is possibly TRBD2 (5 bases). Trimming removed 10 bases at V and 2 bases at J, with 21 bases between. The CDR3 is 15 residues long. Germline CDR1 and CDR2: MNHEY and SVGAGI.

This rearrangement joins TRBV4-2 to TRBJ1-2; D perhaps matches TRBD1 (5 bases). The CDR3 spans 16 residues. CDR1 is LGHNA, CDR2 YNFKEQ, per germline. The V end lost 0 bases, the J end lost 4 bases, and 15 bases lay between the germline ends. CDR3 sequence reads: CASSQEVLGLGYGYTF. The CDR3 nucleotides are TGTGCCAGCAGCCAAGAAGTTTTGGGGCTCGGCTATGGCTACACCTTC.

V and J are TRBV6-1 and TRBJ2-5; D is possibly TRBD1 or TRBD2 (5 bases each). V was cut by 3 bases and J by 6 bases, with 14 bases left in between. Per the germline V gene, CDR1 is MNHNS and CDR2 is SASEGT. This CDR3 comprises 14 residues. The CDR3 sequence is CASSEGLTGQTQYF. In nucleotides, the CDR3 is TGTGCCAGCAGTGAGGGGCTAACGGGGCAGACCCAGTACTTC.

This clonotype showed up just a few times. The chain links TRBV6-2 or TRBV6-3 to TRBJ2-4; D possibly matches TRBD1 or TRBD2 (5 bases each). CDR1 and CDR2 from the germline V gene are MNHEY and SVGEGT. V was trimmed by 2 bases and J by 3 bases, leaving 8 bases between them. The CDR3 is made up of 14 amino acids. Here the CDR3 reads CASSYGDGKNIQYF. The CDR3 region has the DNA TGTGCCAGCAGTTACGGGGACGGCAAAAACATTCAGTACTTC.

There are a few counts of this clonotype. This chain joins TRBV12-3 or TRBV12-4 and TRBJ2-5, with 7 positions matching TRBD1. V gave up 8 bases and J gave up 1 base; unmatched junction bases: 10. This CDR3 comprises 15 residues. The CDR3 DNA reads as TGTGCCAGCCAGTTGGAACGGGACAGCCAAGAGACCCAGTACTTC. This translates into CASQLERDSQETQYF.

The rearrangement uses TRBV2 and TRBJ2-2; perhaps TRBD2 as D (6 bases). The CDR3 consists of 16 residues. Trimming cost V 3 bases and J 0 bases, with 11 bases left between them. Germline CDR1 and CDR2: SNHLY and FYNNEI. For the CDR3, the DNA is TGTGCCAGCAGTGAGTGGCGGGGATCGAACACCGGGGAGCTGTTTTTT. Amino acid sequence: CASSEWRGSNTGELFF. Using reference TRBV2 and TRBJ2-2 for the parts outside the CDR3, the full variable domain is EPEVTQTPSHQVTQMGQEVILRCVPISNHLYFYWYRQILGQKVEFLVSFYNNEISEKSEIFDDQFSVERPDGSNFTLKIRSTKLEDSAMYFCASSEWRGSNTGELFFGEGSRLTVL.

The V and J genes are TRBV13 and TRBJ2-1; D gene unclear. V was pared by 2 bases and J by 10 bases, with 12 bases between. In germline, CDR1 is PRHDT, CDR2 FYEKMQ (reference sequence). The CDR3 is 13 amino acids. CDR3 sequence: CASSLTADGEQFF. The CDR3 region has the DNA TGTGCCAGCAGCTTAACCGCAGATGGCGAGCAGTTCTTC.

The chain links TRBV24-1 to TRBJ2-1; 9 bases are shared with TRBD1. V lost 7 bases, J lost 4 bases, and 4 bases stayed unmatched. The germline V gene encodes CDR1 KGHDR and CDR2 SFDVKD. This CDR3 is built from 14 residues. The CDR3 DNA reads TGTGCCACCAGAGGACAGGGGTGGTACAATGAGCAGTTCTTC. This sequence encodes CATRGQGWYNEQFF.

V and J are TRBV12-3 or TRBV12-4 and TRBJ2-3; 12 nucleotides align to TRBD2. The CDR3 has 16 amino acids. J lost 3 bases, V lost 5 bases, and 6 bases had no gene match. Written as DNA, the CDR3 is TGTGCCAGCAGTCCGACTAGCGGGGGAGAGACAGATACGCAGTATTTT. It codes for CASSPTSGGETDTQYF.

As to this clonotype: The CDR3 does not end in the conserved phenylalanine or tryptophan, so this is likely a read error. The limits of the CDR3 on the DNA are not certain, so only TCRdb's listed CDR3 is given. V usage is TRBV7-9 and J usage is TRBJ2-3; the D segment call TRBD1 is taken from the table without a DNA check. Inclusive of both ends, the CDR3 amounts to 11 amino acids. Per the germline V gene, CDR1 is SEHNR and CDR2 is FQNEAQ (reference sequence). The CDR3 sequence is CASSETGEANY.

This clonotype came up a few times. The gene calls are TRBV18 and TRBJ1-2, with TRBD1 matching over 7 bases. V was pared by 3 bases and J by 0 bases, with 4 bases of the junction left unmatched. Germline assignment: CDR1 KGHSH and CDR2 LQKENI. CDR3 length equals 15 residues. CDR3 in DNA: TGTGCCAGCTCACCCGGGACAGAGTCTAACTATGGCTACACCTTC. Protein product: CASSPGTESNYGYTF.

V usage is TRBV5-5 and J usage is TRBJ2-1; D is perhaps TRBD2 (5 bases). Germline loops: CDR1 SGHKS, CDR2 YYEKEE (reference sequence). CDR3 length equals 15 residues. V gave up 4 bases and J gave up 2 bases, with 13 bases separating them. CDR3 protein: CASSADFYPYNEQFF. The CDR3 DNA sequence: TGTGCCAGCAGCGCGGACTTCTATCCCTACAATGAGCAGTTCTTC.

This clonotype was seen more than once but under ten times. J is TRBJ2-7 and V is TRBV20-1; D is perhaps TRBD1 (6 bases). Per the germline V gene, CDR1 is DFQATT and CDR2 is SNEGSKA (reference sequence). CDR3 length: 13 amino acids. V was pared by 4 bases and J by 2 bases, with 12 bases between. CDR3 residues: CSAKDSLAYEQYF. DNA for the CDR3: TGCAGTGCTAAGGACAGTTTGGCCTACGAGCAGTACTTC.

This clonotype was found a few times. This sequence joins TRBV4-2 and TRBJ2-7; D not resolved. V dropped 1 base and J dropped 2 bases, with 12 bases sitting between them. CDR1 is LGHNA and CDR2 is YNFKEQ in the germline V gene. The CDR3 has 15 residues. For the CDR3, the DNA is TGTGCCAGCAGCCAAGGATTAGAACCCCCCTACGAGCAGTACTTC. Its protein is CASSQGLEPPYEQYF.